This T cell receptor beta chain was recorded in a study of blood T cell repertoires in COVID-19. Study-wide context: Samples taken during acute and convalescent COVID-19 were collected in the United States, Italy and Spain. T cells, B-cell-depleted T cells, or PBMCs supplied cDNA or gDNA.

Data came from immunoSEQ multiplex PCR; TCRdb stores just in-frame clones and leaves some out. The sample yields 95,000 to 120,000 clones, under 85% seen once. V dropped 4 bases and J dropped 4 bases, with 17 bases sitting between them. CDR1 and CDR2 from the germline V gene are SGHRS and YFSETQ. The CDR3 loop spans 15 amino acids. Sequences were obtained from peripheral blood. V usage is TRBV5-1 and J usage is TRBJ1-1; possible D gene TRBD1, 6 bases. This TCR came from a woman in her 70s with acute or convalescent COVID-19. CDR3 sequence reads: CASSTATGGSTEAFF. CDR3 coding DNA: TGCGCCAGCAGCACCGCGACAGGTGGGAGCACTGAAGCTTTCTTT.